This paragraph covers one TCR beta chain sequence. What it binds is not known. A read error may be the cause here, since a much bigger clone is one base away. With 8 bases removed from V and 13 bases from J, the gap between germline ends came to 21 bases. Per the germline V gene, CDR1 is ENHRY and CDR2 is SYGVKD. The CDR3 contains 13 residues. The data are from a study of blood T cells in healthy people across ages. Study-level findings and limits: The unsorted PBMCs prevented any conclusive comparison of naive versus antigen-experienced cells.

Combining a sample-barcoded 5' primer with a J-beta primer mix, a second PCR ran for roughly 7 to 11 cycles. A template-switch adaptor containing 12 random nucleotides labeled each cDNA molecule. One entry per CDR3 protein results from TCRdb running MiXCR on the 5' RACE reads. The data contain about 680,000 distinct CDR3 sequences, about 52% of them seen just once; the ten biggest clones take up around 32%. The sequenced sample consisted of blood. The chain couples TRBV10-3 to TRBJ2-1; D is perhaps TRBD2 (7 bases). The TCR comes from an older woman in good health. The CDR3 DNA reads as TGTGCCATCGGGGGCGGGAGTCAGGAGACCCAGTTCTTC. This encodes CAIGGGSQETQFF.